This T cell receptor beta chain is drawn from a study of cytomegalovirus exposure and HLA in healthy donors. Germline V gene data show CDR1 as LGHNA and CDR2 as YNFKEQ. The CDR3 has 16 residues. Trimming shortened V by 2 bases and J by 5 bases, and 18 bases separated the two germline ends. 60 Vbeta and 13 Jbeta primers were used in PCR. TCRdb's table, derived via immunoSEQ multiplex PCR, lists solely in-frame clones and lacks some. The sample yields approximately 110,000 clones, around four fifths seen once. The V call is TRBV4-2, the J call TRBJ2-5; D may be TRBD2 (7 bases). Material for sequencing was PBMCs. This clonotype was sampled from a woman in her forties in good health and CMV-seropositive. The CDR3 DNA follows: TGTGCCAGCAGCCAACCTGGGGGGGGGCGCGGGGAGACCCAGTACTTC. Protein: CASSQPGGGRGETQYF.